These T cell receptor beta chains were read from a single sample in a study of blood T cell repertoires in COVID-19. Some clones are missing from TCRdb's copy, which holds only in-frame ones; the method was immunoSEQ multiplex PCR. The data contain tens of thousands of clones, 85% to 90% of them singletons. The sequenced sample consisted of peripheral blood. The receptor set was obtained from a man aged 65 to 79 with acute or convalescent COVID-19. Each CDR3 is given with its conserved first and last residue. Fields, in order: CDR3 protein, CDR3 DNA, J gene, D gene, clone size, V gene. The D gene is left open where the match is weak. Rows give clone size only sometimes, using once, few, many, or a class for an expanded clone.

cdr3_aa: CASSLDQNTEAFF; cdr3_nt: TGTGCCAGCAGCTTAGACCAGAACACTGAAGCTTTCTTT; j_call: TRBJ1-1; d_call: NA; clone_size: NA; v_call: TRBV11-3
cdr3_aa: CSVEGGGNGQYF; cdr3_nt: TGCAGCGTTGAAGGGGGGGGTAACGGGCAGTACTTC; j_call: TRBJ2-7; d_call: TRBD2; clone_size: NA; v_call: TRBV29-1
cdr3_aa: CASSHRSRPQHF; cdr3_nt: TGTGCCAGCAGCCACCGGTCCCGGCCCCAGCATTTT; j_call: TRBJ1-5; d_call: NA; clone_size: NA; v_call: TRBV12-3/TRBV12-4
cdr3_aa: CASLGATISGNTIYF; cdr3_nt: TGTGCCAGTCTTGGGGCCACCATCTCTGGAAACACCATATATTTT; j_call: TRBJ1-3; d_call: NA; clone_size: NA; v_call: TRBV19
cdr3_aa: CATSMSGGASYGYTF; cdr3_nt: TGTGCCACCAGCATGTCAGGGGGCGCATCGTATGGCTACACCTTC; j_call: TRBJ1-2; d_call: TRBD1; clone_size: NA; v_call: TRBV15
cdr3_aa: CASSAGLAWTGELFF; cdr3_nt: TGTGCCAGCAGTGCGGGACTAGCGTGGACCGGGGAGCTGTTTTTT; j_call: TRBJ2-2; d_call: TRBD2; clone_size: NA; v_call: TRBV2
cdr3_aa: CAWSSQGMRETQYF; cdr3_nt: TGTGCCTGGAGTAGTCAGGGTATGAGAGAGACCCAGTACTTC; j_call: TRBJ2-5; d_call: NA; clone_size: NA; v_call: TRBV30
cdr3_aa: CASSNPTGDVSPLHF; cdr3_nt: TGTGCCAGCAGTAACCCAACAGGGGACGTTTCACCCCTCCACTTT; j_call: TRBJ1-6; d_call: TRBD1; clone_size: NA; v_call: TRBV6-5
cdr3_aa: CAKGQAQPNGANVLTF; cdr3_nt: TGTGCCAAAGGACAGGCCCAGCCAAACGGGGCCAACGTCCTGACTTTC; j_call: TRBJ2-6; d_call: TRBD1; clone_size: NA; v_call: TRBV2
cdr3_aa: CASCSAGNEQFF; cdr3_nt: TGTGCCAGCTGTTCGGCGGGCAATGAGCAGTTCTTC; j_call: TRBJ2-1; d_call: NA; clone_size: NA; v_call: TRBV3-1/TRBV3-2
cdr3_aa: CASSLGRDSPLHF; cdr3_nt: TGTGCCAGCAGCTTAGGGCGGGATTCACCCCTCCACTTT; j_call: TRBJ1-6; d_call: NA; clone_size: NA; v_call: TRBV7-6
cdr3_aa: CASSRTTGYTEAFF; cdr3_nt: TGTGCCAGCAGCAGAACCACAGGGTACACTGAAGCTTTCTTT; j_call: TRBJ1-1; d_call: NA; clone_size: NA; v_call: TRBV5-5
cdr3_aa: CASSIQAGPHTQYF; cdr3_nt: TGTGCCAGTAGTATCCAGGCGGGCCCCCATACGCAGTATTTT; j_call: TRBJ2-3; d_call: NA; clone_size: NA; v_call: TRBV19
cdr3_aa: CASSFGVVAQGMEYEQYF; cdr3_nt: TGTGCCAGCAGTTTCGGGGTGGTGGCGCAGGGGATGGAGTACGAGCAGTACTTC; j_call: TRBJ2-7; d_call: NA; clone_size: NA; v_call: TRBV27
cdr3_aa: CASSYTASTDTQYF; cdr3_nt: TGTGCCAGCAGTTATACTGCTAGCACAGATACGCAGTATTTT; j_call: TRBJ2-3; d_call: NA; clone_size: once; v_call: TRBV6-2/TRBV6-3
cdr3_aa: CASSPTPQGAKGGVNEQFF; cdr3_nt: TGTGCCAGCAGCCCGACCCCTCAGGGGGCGAAAGGGGGGGTCAATGAGCAGTTCTTC; j_call: TRBJ2-1; d_call: NA; clone_size: NA; v_call: TRBV7-3
cdr3_aa: CAWNAASWNTEAFF; cdr3_nt: TGTGCCTGGAATGCGGCATCTTGGAACACTGAAGCTTTCTTT; j_call: TRBJ1-1; d_call: NA; clone_size: NA; v_call: TRBV30
cdr3_aa: CASSPPGGNGNQPQHF; cdr3_nt: TGTGCCAGCTCACCACCGGGGGGGAATGGCAATCAGCCCCAGCATTTT; j_call: TRBJ1-5; d_call: NA; clone_size: NA; v_call: TRBV18
cdr3_aa: CASSLESRVPSYTF; cdr3_nt: TGCGCCAGCAGCTTGGAGTCACGGGTTCCATCTTACACCTTC; j_call: TRBJ1-2; d_call: NA; clone_size: NA; v_call: TRBV5-1
cdr3_aa: CASSSDWGGREQYF; cdr3_nt: TGTGCCAGCAGTTCCGATTGGGGGGGGCGAGAGCAGTACTTC; j_call: TRBJ2-7; d_call: NA; clone_size: NA; v_call: TRBV5-6
cdr3_aa: CASSDPRAHEQFF; cdr3_nt: TGTGCCAGCAGTGATCCGCGGGCCCATGAGCAGTTCTTC; j_call: TRBJ2-1; d_call: NA; clone_size: NA; v_call: TRBV2
cdr3_aa: CAWSPSQTNYGYTF; cdr3_nt: TGTGCCTGGAGTCCCAGTCAGACTAACTATGGCTACACCTTC; j_call: TRBJ1-2; d_call: NA; clone_size: NA; v_call: TRBV30
cdr3_aa: CASSLSRDYEQYF; cdr3_nt: TGTGCCAGCAGTTTATCGAGAGACTACGAGCAGTACTTC; j_call: TRBJ2-7; d_call: NA; clone_size: NA; v_call: TRBV27
cdr3_aa: CASSPTADTQYF; cdr3_nt: TGTGCCAGCAGCCCGACAGCAGATACGCAGTATTTT; j_call: TRBJ2-3; d_call: NA; clone_size: NA; v_call: TRBV7-9
cdr3_aa: CASSQERGGASTDTQYF; cdr3_nt: TGCGCCAGCAGCCAAGAGCGGGGGGGCGCTAGCACAGATACGCAGTATTTT; j_call: TRBJ2-3; d_call: TRBD2; clone_size: NA; v_call: TRBV4-3
cdr3_aa: CASSSRTSGAYEQYF; cdr3_nt: TGTGCCAGCAGTTCGCGGACTAGCGGGGCTTACGAGCAGTACTTC; j_call: TRBJ2-7; d_call: TRBD2; clone_size: once; v_call: TRBV27
cdr3_aa: CATSREEGGNSPLHF; cdr3_nt: TGTGCCACCAGCAGAGAGGAAGGGGGTAATTCACCCCTCCACTTT; j_call: TRBJ1-6; d_call: NA; clone_size: few; v_call: TRBV15
cdr3_aa: CASSLTSGRATEQFF; cdr3_nt: TGTGCCAGCAGCCTGACTAGCGGGAGGGCCACTGAGCAGTTCTTC; j_call: TRBJ2-1; d_call: TRBD2; clone_size: NA; v_call: TRBV7-3
cdr3_aa: CASSLVRGKTEAFF; cdr3_nt: TGTGCCAGCAGCTTAGTCAGGGGAAAAACTGAAGCTTTCTTT; j_call: TRBJ1-1; d_call: NA; clone_size: NA; v_call: TRBV7-8
cdr3_aa: CASSQKVGDNYGYTF; cdr3_nt: TGTGCCAGCAGTCAAAAGGTTGGAGATAACTATGGCTACACCTTC; j_call: TRBJ1-2; d_call: NA; clone_size: NA; v_call: TRBV14
cdr3_aa: CASGDGTGRKNTIYF; cdr3_nt: TGTGCCAGTGGTGACGGGACAGGGAGGAAAAACACCATATATTTT; j_call: TRBJ1-3; d_call: TRBD1; clone_size: NA; v_call: TRBV19
cdr3_aa: CASSLNRVETQYF; cdr3_nt: TGTGCCAGCAGCTTGAACAGGGTTGAGACCCAGTACTTC; j_call: TRBJ2-5; d_call: NA; clone_size: NA; v_call: TRBV7-2
cdr3_aa: CASSDRTGVNGYTF; cdr3_nt: TGTGCCAGCAGCGATAGGACAGGGGTTAATGGCTACACCTTC; j_call: TRBJ1-2; d_call: TRBD1; clone_size: NA; v_call: TRBV7-2
cdr3_aa: CASSSRGGGVGEQYF; cdr3_nt: TGTGCCAGCAGCTCCCGTGGGGGGGGAGTCGGCGAGCAGTACTTC; j_call: TRBJ2-7; d_call: TRBD2; clone_size: few; v_call: TRBV7-2
cdr3_aa: CASSSDRGTEAFF; cdr3_nt: TGTGCCAGCAGCTCGGATCGGGGGACTGAAGCTTTCTTT; j_call: TRBJ1-1; d_call: NA; clone_size: NA; v_call: TRBV7-8
cdr3_aa: CASSLDLSYEQYF; cdr3_nt: TGTGCCAGCAGCTTAGATCTGTCCTACGAGCAGTACTTC; j_call: TRBJ2-7; d_call: NA; clone_size: NA; v_call: TRBV11-3
cdr3_aa: CASRLEELAGGEQFF; cdr3_nt: TGTGCCAGCAGACTCGAGGAACTAGCGGGAGGTGAGCAGTTCTTC; j_call: TRBJ2-1; d_call: TRBD2; clone_size: NA; v_call: TRBV6-5
cdr3_aa: CASSSDGRAGANVLTF; cdr3_nt: TGTGCCAGCAGTTCGGACGGGAGGGCTGGGGCCAACGTCCTGACTTTC; j_call: TRBJ2-6; d_call: TRBD2; clone_size: NA; v_call: TRBV2
cdr3_aa: CASSPPGQGYQPQHF; cdr3_nt: TGTGCCAGCAGCCCGCCGGGACAGGGGTATCAGCCCCAGCATTTT; j_call: TRBJ1-5; d_call: TRBD1; clone_size: NA; v_call: TRBV7-2
cdr3_aa: CSVAPLQEGTEAFF; cdr3_nt: TGCAGCGTTGCCCCCCTTCAGGAGGGAACTGAAGCTTTCTTT; j_call: TRBJ1-1; d_call: NA; clone_size: NA; v_call: TRBV29-1
cdr3_aa: CASSLQLEAFF; cdr3_nt: TGTGCCAGCAGCTTACAGTTAGAAGCTTTCTTT; j_call: TRBJ1-1; d_call: NA; clone_size: NA; v_call: TRBV7-9
cdr3_aa: CASSRGYRGNEKLFF; cdr3_nt: TGTGCCAGCAGCCGGGGCTACAGGGGGAATGAAAAACTGTTTTTT; j_call: TRBJ1-4; d_call: TRBD1; clone_size: NA; v_call: TRBV3-1/TRBV3-2
cdr3_aa: CATSREPLTGTQGNEQFF; cdr3_nt: TGTGCCACCAGCAGAGAGCCCCTGACAGGGACCCAAGGGAATGAGCAGTTCTTC; j_call: TRBJ2-1; d_call: TRBD1; clone_size: NA; v_call: TRBV15
cdr3_aa: CASGSSYRQGLNTEAFF; cdr3_nt: TGTGCTAGTGGTTCTTCGTATCGACAGGGTCTGAACACTGAAGCTTTCTTT; j_call: TRBJ1-1; d_call: TRBD1; clone_size: NA; v_call: TRBV12-5
cdr3_aa: CAAGRESTDTQYF; cdr3_nt: TGTGCCGCCGGGAGGGAAAGCACAGATACGCAGTATTTT; j_call: TRBJ2-3; d_call: TRBD2; clone_size: NA; v_call: TRBV19
cdr3_aa: CASSTGAISYEQYF; cdr3_nt: TGTGCCAGCAGTACAGGGGCGATATCCTACGAGCAGTACTTC; j_call: TRBJ2-7; d_call: TRBD1; clone_size: NA; v_call: TRBV2
cdr3_aa: CASSPMGATTGELFF; cdr3_nt: TGTGCCAGCTCACCAATGGGGGCGACCACCGGGGAGCTGTTTTTT; j_call: TRBJ2-2; d_call: NA; clone_size: NA; v_call: TRBV18
cdr3_aa: CAWKALVVGEQYF; cdr3_nt: TGTGCCTGGAAAGCACTAGTAGTGGGCGAGCAGTACTTC; j_call: TRBJ2-7; d_call: NA; clone_size: NA; v_call: TRBV30
cdr3_aa: CASSEGAGAKQPQHF; cdr3_nt: TGTGCCAGCAGTGAGGGGGCAGGGGCGAAGCAGCCCCAGCATTTT; j_call: TRBJ1-5; d_call: TRBD1; clone_size: NA; v_call: TRBV9
cdr3_aa: CASSSPKSPLHF; cdr3_nt: TGTGCCAGCAGCTCCCCCAAATCACCCCTCCACTTT; j_call: TRBJ1-6; d_call: NA; clone_size: NA; v_call: TRBV7-2
cdr3_aa: CAISEGRAGETQYF; cdr3_nt: TGTGCCATCAGTGAAGGGAGGGCCGGGGAGACCCAGTACTTC; j_call: TRBJ2-5; d_call: TRBD2; clone_size: once; v_call: TRBV10-3
cdr3_aa: CASRLLGEQYF; cdr3_nt: TGTGCCAGCAGGCTTCTAGGCGAGCAGTACTTC; j_call: TRBJ2-7; d_call: NA; clone_size: few; v_call: TRBV7-8
cdr3_aa: CARCGINEKLFF; cdr3_nt: TGTGCCAGATGCGGAATAAATGAAAAACTGTTTTTT; j_call: TRBJ1-4; d_call: NA; clone_size: NA; v_call: TRBV28
cdr3_aa: CASSIGVSGNTIYF; cdr3_nt: TGTGCCAGTAGTATCGGAGTCTCTGGAAACACCATATATTTT; j_call: TRBJ1-3; d_call: NA; clone_size: NA; v_call: TRBV19
cdr3_aa: CASSINRGHETQYF; cdr3_nt: TGTGCCAGCAGCATAAACAGGGGGCATGAGACCCAGTACTTC; j_call: TRBJ2-5; d_call: TRBD1; clone_size: NA; v_call: TRBV7-2
cdr3_aa: CASSQEWRKNYNEQFF; cdr3_nt: TGCGCCAGCAGCCAAGAGTGGAGGAAGAACTACAATGAGCAGTTCTTC; j_call: TRBJ2-1; d_call: NA; clone_size: many; v_call: TRBV4-3
cdr3_aa: CASKREREGSYEQYF; cdr3_nt: TGTGCCAGCAAAAGGGAGCGGGAGGGATCCTACGAGCAGTACTTC; j_call: TRBJ2-7; d_call: TRBD2; clone_size: NA; v_call: TRBV7-8
cdr3_aa: CASSLWGQGGEQGEKLFF; cdr3_nt: TGTGCCAGCAGCTTGTGGGGACAGGGGGGCGAACAGGGTGAAAAACTGTTTTTT; j_call: TRBJ1-4; d_call: TRBD1; clone_size: NA; v_call: TRBV5-6
cdr3_aa: CASSSDFSTDTQYF; cdr3_nt: TGCGCCAGCAGCTCGGACTTCAGCACAGATACGCAGTATTTT; j_call: TRBJ2-3; d_call: NA; clone_size: NA; v_call: TRBV5-1
cdr3_aa: CASSLRSQETQYF; cdr3_nt: TGTGCCAGCAGTTTGAGGAGCCAAGAGACCCAGTACTTC; j_call: TRBJ2-5; d_call: NA; clone_size: NA; v_call: TRBV27